This T cell receptor beta chain was sequenced during a study of blood T cell repertoires in COVID-19. The germline V gene encodes CDR1 LGHDT and CDR2 YNNKEL (reference sequence). This CDR3 region has 20 residues. The ends lost 0 bases at V and 0 bases at J; junction bases unmatched: 6. Per the study methods: Nucleated cell number was recorded as an estimate derived from reference gene primer amplification. Assay: immunoSEQ multiplex PCR; the TCRdb copy retains only in-frame clones and omits some. For V, J and clone size, that table is used; D and trimming come from the DNA. In the table there are 170,000 or so clones, roughly 84% of which are singletons.

The source is a man between 45 and 60 years old with active or convalescent COVID-19. Sequencing was performed on peripheral blood. This chain uses TRBV3-1 (or the pseudogene TRBV3-2) with TRBJ2-1, with TRBD2 matching 15 bases. CDR3 in amino acids: CASSQDGTSGGPSSYNEQFF. The CDR3 DNA is TGTGCCAGCAGCCAAGACGGGACTAGCGGGGGGCCGAGCTCCTACAATGAGCAGTTCTTC.